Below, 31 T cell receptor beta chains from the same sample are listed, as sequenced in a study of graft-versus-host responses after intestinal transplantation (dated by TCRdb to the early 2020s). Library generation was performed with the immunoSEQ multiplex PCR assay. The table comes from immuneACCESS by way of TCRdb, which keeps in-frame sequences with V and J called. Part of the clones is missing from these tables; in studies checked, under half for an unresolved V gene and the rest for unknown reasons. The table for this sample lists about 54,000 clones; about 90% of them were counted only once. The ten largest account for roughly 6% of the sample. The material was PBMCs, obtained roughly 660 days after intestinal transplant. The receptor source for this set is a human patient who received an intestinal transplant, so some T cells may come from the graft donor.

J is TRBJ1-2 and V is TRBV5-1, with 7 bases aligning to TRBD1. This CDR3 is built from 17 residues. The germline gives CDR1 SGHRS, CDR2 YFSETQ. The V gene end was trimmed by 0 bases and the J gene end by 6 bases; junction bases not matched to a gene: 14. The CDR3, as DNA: TGCGCCAGCAGCTTGGCCGTATCGACAGGGAGGCGGGATGGCTACACCTTC. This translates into CASSLAVSTGRRDGYTF.

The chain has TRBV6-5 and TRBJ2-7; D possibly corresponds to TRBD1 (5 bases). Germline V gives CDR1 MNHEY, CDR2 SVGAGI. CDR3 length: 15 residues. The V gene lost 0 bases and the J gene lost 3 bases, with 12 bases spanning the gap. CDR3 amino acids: CASSYSSLRGYEQYF. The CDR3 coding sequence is TGTGCCAGCAGTTACTCGAGTTTAAGGGGCTACGAGCAGTACTTC.

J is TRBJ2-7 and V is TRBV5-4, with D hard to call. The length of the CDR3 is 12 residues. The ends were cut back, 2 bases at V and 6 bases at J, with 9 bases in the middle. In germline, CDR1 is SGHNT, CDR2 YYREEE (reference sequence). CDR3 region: CASSFGSLEQYF. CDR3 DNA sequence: TGTGCCAGCAGCTTCGGGTCCCTCGAGCAGTACTTC.

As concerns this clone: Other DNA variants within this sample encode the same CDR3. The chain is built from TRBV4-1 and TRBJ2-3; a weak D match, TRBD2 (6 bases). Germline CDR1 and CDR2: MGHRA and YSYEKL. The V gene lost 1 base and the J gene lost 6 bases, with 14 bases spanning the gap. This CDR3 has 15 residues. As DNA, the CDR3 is TGCGCCAGCAGCCAAGTGATCGGAGGGCGGGATACGCAGTATTTT. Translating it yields CASSQVIGGRDTQYF.

CDR3 nucleotide sequence: TGCAGCGTTGAAGGTCTCCCACATGGCTACACCTTC. This translates into CSVEGLPHGYTF. This chain connects TRBV29-1 to TRBJ1-2; D gene uncertain. The germline V gene has CDR1 SQVTM and CDR2 ANQGSEA. V was pared by 1 base and J by 6 bases, with 9 bases between. The CDR3 runs to 12 residues.

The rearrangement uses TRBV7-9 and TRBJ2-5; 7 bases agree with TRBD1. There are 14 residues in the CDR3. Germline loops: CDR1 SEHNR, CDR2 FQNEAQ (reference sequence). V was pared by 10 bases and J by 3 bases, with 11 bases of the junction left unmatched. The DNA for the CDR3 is TGTGCCACCAACCGGGACAGTTACGAAGAGACCCAGTACTTC. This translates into CATNRDSYEETQYF. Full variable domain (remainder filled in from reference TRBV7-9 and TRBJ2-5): DTGVSQNPRHKITKRGQNVTFRCDPISEHNRLYWYRQTLGQGPEFLTYFQNEAQLEKSRLLSDRFSAERPKGSFSTLEIQRTEQGDSAMYLCATNRDSYEETQYFGPGTRLLVL.

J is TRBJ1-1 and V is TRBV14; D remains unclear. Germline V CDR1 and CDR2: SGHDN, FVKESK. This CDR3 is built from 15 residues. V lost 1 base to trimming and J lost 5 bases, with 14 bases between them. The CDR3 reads CASSQGRAGWTEAFF. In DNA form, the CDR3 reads TGTGCCAGCAGCCAAGGGAGGGCCGGGTGGACTGAAGCTTTCTTT.

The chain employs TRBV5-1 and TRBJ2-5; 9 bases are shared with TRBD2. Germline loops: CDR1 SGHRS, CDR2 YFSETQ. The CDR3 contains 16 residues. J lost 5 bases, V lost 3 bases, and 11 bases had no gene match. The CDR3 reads CASSSSLAGGRETQYF. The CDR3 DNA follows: TGCGCCAGCAGCTCCAGTCTGGCGGGGGGGCGGGAGACCCAGTACTTC.

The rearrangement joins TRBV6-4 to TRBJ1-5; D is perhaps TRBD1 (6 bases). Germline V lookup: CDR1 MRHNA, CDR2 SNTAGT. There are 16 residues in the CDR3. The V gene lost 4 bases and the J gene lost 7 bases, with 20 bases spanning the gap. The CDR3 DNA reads TGTGCCAGCAGTGCACTCGGGACACCAACGTCACAGCCCCAGCATTTT. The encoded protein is CASSALGTPTSQPQHF.

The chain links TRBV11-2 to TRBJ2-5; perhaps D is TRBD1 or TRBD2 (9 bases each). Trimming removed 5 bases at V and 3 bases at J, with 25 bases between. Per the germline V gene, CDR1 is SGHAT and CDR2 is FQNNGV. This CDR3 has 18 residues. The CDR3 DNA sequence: TGTGCCAGCAGCCCGAGCGGGGGGACAGGGAGTTGGAAAGAGACCCAGTACTTC. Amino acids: CASSPSGGTGSWKETQYF.

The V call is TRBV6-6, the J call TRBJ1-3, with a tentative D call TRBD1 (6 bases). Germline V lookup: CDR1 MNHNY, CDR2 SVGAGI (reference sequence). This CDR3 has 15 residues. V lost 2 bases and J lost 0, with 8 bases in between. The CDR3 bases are TGTGCCAGCAGTTACCCGACAGGCTCTGGAAACACCATATATTTT. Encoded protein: CASSYPTGSGNTIYF.

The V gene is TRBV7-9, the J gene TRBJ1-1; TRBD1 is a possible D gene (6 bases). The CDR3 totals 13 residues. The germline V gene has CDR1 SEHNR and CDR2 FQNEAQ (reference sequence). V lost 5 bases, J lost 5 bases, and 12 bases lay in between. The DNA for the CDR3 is TGTGCCAGCAGCCCACAGGGCTGGACTGAAGCTTTCTTT. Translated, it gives CASSPQGWTEAFF.

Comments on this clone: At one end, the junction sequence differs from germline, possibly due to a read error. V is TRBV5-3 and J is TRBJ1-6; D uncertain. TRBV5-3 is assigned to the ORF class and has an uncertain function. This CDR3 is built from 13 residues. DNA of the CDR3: TGTGCCAGCAGCTCCGTCGGGGATTCACCCCTCCACTTT. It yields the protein CASSSVGDSPLHF.

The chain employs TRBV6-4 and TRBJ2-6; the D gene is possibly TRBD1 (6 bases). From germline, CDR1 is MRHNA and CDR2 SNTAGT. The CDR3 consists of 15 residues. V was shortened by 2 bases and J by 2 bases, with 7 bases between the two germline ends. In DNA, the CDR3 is TGTGCCAGCAGTGACAAGGGGGCTGGGGCCAACGTCCTGACTTTC. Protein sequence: CASSDKGAGANVLTF.

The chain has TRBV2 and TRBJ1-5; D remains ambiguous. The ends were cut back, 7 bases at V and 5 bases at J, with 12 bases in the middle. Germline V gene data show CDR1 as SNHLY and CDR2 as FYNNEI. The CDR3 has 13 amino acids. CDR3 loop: CASIRELDQPQHF. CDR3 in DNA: TGTGCCAGCATACGCGAGCTTGATCAGCCCCAGCATTTT.

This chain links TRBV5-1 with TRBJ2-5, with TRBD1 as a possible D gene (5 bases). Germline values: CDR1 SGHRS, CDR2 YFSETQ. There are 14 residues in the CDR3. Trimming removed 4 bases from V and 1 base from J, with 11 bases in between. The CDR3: CASSRTGVQETQYF. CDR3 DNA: TGCGCCAGCAGCCGCACAGGAGTCCAAGAGACCCAGTACTTC.

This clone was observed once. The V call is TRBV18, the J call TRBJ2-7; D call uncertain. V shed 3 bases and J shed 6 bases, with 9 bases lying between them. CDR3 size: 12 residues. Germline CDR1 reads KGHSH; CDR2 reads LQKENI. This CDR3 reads CASSPDVGEQYF. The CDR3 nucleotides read TGTGCCAGCTCACCCGACGTAGGCGAGCAGTACTTC.

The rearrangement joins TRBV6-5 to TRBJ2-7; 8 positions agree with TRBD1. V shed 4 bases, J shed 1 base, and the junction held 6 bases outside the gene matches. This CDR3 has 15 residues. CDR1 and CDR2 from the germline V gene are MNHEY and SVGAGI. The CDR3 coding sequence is TGTGCCAGCAGTTCCGAGGGGACAGGATCCTACGAGCAGTACTTC. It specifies CASSSEGTGSYEQYF.

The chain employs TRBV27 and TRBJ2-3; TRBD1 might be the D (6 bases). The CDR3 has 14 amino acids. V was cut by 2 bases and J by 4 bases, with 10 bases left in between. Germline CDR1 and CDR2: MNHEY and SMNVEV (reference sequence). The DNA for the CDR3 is TGTGCCAGCAGTTTAGGCAGGGGCCCAGATACGCAGTATTTT. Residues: CASSLGRGPDTQYF.

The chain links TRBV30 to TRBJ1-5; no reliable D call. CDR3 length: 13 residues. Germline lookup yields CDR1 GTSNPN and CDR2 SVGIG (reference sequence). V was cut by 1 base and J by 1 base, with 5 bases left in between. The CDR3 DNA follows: TGTGCCTGGAGTGGTTTGAGCAATCAGCCCCAGCATTTT. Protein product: CAWSGLSNQPQHF.

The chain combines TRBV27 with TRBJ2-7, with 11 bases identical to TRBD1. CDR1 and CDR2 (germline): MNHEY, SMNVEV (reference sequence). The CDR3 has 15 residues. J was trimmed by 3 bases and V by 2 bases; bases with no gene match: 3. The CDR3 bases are TGTGCCAGCAGTTTAAGCGGGACAGGGGGCTACGAGCAGTACTTC. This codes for CASSLSGTGGYEQYF.

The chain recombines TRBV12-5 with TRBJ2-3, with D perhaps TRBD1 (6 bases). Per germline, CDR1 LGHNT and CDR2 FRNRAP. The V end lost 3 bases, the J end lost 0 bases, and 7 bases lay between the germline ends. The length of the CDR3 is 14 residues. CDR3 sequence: CASGLQGSTDTQYF. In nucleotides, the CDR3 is TGTGCTAGTGGTTTACAGGGCAGCACAGATACGCAGTATTTT.

Here the CDR3 reads CASSFRRGNTEAFF. The DNA for the CDR3 is TGTGCCAGCAGTTTCCGCCGGGGGAACACTGAAGCTTTCTTT. V and J are TRBV13 and TRBJ1-1; unclear D gene. V lost 6 bases, J lost 1 base, and 12 bases lay in between. The germline gives CDR1 PRHDT, CDR2 FYEKMQ (reference sequence). This CDR3 comprises 14 residues.

The CDR3 is CASSLAAGSSYNEQFF. The CDR3 DNA is TGCGCCAGCAGCTTGGCCGCGGGGAGCTCCTACAATGAGCAGTTCTTC. The rearrangement links TRBV5-1 to TRBJ2-1; D might be TRBD2 (6 bases). From germline, CDR1 is SGHRS and CDR2 YFSETQ. V lost 0 bases and J lost 0, with 10 bases in between. This CDR3 spans 16 amino acids.

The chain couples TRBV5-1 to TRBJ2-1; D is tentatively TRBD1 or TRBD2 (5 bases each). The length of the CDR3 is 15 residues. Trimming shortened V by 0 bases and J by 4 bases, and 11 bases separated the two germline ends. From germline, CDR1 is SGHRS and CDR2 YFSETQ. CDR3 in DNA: TGCGCCAGCAGCTTGGTGTCAGGGACGTACAATGAGCAGTTCTTC. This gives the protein CASSLVSGTYNEQFF.

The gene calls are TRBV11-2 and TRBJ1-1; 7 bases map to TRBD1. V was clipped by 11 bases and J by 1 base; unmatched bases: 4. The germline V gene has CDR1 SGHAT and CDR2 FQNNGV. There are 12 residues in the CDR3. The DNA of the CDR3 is TGTGCCGTGAGGACAGGGAACACTGAAGCTTTCTTT. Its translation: CAVRTGNTEAFF.

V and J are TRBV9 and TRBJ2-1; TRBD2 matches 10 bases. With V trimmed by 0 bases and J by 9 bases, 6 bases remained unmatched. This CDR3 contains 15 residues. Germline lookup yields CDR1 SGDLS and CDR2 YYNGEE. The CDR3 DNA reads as TGTGCCAGCAGCGTAGTAGCGGGGGGTGGTCTTGAGCAGTTCTTC. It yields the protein CASSVVAGGGLEQFF.

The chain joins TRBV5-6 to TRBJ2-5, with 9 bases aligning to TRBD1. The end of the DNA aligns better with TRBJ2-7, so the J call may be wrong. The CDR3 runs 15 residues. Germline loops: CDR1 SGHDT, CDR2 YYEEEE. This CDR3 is CASSTGTGFPYEQYF. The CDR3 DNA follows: TGTGCCAGCAGTACCGGGACAGGGTTCCCCTACGAGCAGTACTTC.

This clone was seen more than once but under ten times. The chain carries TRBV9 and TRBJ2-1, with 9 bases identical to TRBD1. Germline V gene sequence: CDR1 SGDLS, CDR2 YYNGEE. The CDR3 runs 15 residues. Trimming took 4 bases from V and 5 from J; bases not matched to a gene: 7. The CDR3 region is CASSPWDRDHNEQFF. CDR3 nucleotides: TGTGCCAGCAGCCCATGGGACAGGGACCACAATGAGCAGTTCTTC.

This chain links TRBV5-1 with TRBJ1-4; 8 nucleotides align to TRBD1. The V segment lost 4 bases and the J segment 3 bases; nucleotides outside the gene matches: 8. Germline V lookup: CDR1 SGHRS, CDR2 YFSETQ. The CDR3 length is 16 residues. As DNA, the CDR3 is TGCGCCAGCAGCCCTGGGACAGGTCCCCCTAATGAAAAACTGTTTTTT. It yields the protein CASSPGTGPPNEKLFF. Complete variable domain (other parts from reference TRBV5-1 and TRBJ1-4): KAGVTQTPRYLIKTRGQQVTLSCSPISGHRSVSWYQQTPGQGLQFLFEYFSETQRNKGNFPGRFSGRQFSNSRSEMNVSTLELGDSALYLCASSPGTGPPNEKLFFGSGTQLSVL.

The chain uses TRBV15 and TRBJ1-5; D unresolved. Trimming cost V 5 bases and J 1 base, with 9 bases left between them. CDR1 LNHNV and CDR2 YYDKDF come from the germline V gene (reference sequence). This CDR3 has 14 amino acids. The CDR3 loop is CATSLRVSNQPQHF. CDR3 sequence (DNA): TGTGCCACCAGCCTCCGGGTAAGCAATCAGCCCCAGCATTTT.